The source of this TCR beta chain is a study of sequential checkpoint blockade in melanoma. The wider study: First-line arms were nivolumab then ipilimumab, or the reverse, randomized 1:1. Both treatment sequences were followed by maintenance nivolumab.

The treatment: randomized to nivolumab then ipilimumab (arm A) or the reverse (arm B). Patients had received no earlier DNA-damaging chemotherapy. Live CD3+CD8+ CD19− CD56− cells were sorted from PBMCs. TCRdb keeps only in-frame clones here, not all; method: immunoSEQ multiplex PCR. This table has 30,000 or so clones, approximately 86% appearing once. This TCR derives from a human donor with melanoma. The source material was CD8+ T cells sorted from blood (inferred from file names), sampled from a patient given nivolumab and ipilimumab in sequence.

The CDR3 sequence is CASSESDQPQHF. Here the CDR3 DNA reads TGTGCCAGCAGTGAGTCTGATCAGCCCCAGCATTTT. This rearrangement joins TRBV2 to TRBJ1-5; no reliable D call. The CDR3 has 12 residues. Germline values: CDR1 SNHLY, CDR2 FYNNEI. The ends were cut back, 3 bases at V and 5 bases at J, with 5 bases in the middle. Combining the CDR3 with reference TRBV2 and TRBJ1-5 gives the whole variable domain EPEVTQTPSHQVTQMGQEVILRCVPISNHLYFYWYRQILGQKVEFLVSFYNNEISEKSEIFDDQFSVERPDGSNFTLKIRSTKLEDSAMYFCASSESDQPQHFGDGTRLSIL.